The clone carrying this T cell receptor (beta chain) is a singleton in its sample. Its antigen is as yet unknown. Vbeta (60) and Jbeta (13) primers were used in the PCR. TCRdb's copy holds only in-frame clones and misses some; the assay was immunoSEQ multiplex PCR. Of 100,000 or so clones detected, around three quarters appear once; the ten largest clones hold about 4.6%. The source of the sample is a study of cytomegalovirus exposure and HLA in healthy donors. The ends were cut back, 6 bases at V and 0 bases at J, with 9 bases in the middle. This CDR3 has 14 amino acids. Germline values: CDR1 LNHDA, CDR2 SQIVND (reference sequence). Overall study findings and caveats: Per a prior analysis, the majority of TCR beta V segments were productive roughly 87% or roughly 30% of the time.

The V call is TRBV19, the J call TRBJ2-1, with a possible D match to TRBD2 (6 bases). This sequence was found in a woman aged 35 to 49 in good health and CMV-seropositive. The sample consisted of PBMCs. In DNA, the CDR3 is TGTGCCAGTAGCCGGGGGAGCTCCTACAATGAGCAGTTCTTC. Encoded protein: CASSRGSSYNEQFF.